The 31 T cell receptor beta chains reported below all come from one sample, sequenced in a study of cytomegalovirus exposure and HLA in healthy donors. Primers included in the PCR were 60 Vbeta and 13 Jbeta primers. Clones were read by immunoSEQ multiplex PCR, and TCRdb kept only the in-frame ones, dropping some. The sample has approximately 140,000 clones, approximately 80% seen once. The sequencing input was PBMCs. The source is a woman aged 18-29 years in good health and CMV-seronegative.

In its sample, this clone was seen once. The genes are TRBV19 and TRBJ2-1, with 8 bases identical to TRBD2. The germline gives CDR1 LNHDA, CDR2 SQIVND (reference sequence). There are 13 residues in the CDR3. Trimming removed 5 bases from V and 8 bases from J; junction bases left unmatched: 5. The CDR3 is CASSPGLADEQFF. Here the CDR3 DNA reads TGTGCCAGTAGTCCAGGACTAGCTGATGAGCAGTTCTTC.

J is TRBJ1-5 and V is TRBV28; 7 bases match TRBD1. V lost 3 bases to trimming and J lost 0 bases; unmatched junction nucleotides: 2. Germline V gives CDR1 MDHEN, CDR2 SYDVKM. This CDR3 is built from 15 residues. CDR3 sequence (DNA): TGTGCCAGCAGTTTCGACAGGGTTAGCAATCAGCCCCAGCATTTT. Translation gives CASSFDRVSNQPQHF. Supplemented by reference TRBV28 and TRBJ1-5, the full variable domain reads DVKVTQSSRYLVKRTGEKVFLECVQDMDHENMFWYRQDPGLGLRLIYFSYDVKMKEKGDIPEGYSVSREKKERFSLILESASTNQTSMYLCASSFDRVSNQPQHFGDGTRLSIL.

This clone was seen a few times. CDR3 nucleotide sequence: TGTGCCAGCAGTTTAAGGGGCAGGAGCACGGCCCAGTACTTC. Its translation: CASSLRGRSTAQYF. The V and J genes are TRBV27 and TRBJ2-5; a weak D match, TRBD1 (5 bases). Per germline, CDR1 MNHEY and CDR2 SMNVEV (reference sequence). With 2 bases removed from V and 9 bases from J, the gap between germline ends came to 16 bases. The CDR3 is 14 amino acids.

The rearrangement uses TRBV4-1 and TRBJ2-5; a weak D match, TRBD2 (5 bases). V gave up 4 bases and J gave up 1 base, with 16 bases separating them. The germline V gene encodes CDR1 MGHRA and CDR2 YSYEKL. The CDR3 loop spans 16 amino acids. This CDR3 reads CASSPTRVSLQETQYF. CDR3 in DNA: TGCGCCAGCAGCCCTACTAGGGTATCCCTCCAAGAGACCCAGTACTTC.

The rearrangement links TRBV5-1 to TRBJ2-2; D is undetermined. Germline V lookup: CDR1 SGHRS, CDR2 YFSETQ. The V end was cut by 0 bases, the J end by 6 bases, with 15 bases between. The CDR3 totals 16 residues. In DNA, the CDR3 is TGCGCCAGCAGCTTGGGCACGGCTAGTAAAGCCGGGGAGCTGTTTTTT. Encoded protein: CASSLGTASKAGELFF.

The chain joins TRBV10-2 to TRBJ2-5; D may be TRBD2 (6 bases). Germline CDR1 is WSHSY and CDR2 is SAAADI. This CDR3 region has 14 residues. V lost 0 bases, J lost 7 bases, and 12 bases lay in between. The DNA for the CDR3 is TGCGCCAGCAGTGAGTCGGGGAGGTTCGGGACCCAGTACTTC. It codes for CASSESGRFGTQYF.

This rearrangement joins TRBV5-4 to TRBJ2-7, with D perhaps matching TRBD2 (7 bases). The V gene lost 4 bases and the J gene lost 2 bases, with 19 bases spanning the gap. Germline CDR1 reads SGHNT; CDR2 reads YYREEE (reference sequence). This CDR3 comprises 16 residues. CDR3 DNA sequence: TGTGCCAGCAGCGCTTGGTCGGGGCGGGGGCCCTACGAGCAGTACTTC. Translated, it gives CASSAWSGRGPYEQYF.

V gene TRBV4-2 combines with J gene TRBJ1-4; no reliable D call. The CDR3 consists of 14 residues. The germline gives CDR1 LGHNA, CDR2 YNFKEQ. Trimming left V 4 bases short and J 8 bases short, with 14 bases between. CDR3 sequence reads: CASSRGVVREKLFF. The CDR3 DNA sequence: TGTGCCAGCAGCCGCGGAGTGGTTCGCGAAAAACTGTTTTTT.

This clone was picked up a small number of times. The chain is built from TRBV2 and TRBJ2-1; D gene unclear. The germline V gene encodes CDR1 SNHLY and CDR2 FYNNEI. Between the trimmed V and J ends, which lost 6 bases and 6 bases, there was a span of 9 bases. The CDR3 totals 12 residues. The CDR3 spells CASSYSTNEQFF. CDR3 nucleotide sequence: TGTGCCAGCAGCTACTCAACCAATGAGCAGTTCTTC.

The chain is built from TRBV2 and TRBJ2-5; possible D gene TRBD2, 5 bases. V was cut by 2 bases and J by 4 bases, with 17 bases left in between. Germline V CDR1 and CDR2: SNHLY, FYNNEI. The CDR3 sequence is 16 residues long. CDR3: CASSEMASIVRETQYF. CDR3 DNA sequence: TGTGCCAGCAGTGAAATGGCTAGCATCGTGCGAGAGACCCAGTACTTC.

The CDR3 reads CASSLIYRAMNTEAFF. DNA for the CDR3: TGTGCCAGCAGTTTAATATACAGGGCAATGAACACTGAAGCTTTCTTT. The rearrangement joins TRBV27 to TRBJ1-1; possibly TRBD1 for D (6 bases). This CDR3 region has 16 residues. The germline V gene encodes CDR1 MNHEY and CDR2 SMNVEV (reference sequence). The V and J ends lost 2 bases and 0 bases respectively, with 13 bases between them.

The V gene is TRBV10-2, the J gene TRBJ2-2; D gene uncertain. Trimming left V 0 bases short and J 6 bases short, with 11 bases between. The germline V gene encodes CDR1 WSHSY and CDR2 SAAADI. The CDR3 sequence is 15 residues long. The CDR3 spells CASSESFSSAGELFF. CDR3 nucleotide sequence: TGCGCCAGCAGTGAGTCCTTCTCTAGTGCCGGGGAGCTGTTTTTT.

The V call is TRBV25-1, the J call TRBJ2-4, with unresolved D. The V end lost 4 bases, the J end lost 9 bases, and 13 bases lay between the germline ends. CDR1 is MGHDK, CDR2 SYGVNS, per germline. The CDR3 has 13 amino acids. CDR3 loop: CASSALEEGIQYF. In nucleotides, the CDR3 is TGTGCCAGCAGTGCCCTAGAGGAAGGCATTCAGTACTTC. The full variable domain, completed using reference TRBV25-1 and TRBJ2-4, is EADIYQTPRYLVIGTGKKITLECSQTMGHDKMYWYQQDPGMELHLIHYSYGVNSTEKGDLSSESTVSRIRTEHFPLTLESARPSHTSQYLCASSALEEGIQYFGAGTRLSVL.

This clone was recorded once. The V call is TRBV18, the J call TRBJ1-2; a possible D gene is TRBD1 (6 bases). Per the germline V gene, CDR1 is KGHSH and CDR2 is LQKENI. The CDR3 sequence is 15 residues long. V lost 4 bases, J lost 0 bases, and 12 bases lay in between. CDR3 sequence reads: CASSLQGIPNYGYTF. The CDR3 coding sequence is TGTGCCAGCTCACTTCAGGGGATCCCTAACTATGGCTACACCTTC.

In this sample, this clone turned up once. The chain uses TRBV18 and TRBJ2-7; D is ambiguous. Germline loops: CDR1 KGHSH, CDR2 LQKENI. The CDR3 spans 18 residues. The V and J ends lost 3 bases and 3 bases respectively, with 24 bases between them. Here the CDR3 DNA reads TGTGCCAGCTCACCTCCAATTCTACAGAGATCCATTCTCTACGAGCAGTACTTC. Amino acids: CASSPPILQRSILYEQYF.

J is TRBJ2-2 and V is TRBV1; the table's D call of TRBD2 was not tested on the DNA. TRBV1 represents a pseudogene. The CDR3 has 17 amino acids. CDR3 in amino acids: CTSSQTPLRGNTGELFF. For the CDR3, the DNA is TGCACCAGCAGCCAAACACCCTTACGGGGGAACACCGGGGAGCTGTTTTTT.

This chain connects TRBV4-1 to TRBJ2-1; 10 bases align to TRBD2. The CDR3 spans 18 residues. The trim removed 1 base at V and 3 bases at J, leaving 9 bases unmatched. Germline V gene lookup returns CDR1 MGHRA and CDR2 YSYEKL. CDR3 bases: TGCGCCAGCAGCCAAGGTTCAGCGGGAGGGGCTCACTACAATGAGCAGTTCTTC. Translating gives CASSQGSAGGAHYNEQFF.

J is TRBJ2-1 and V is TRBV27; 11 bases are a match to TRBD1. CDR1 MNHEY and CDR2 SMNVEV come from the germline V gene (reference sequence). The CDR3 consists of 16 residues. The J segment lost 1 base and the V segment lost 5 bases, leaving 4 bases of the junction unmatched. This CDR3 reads CASSLGTGGSYNEQFF. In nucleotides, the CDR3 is TGTGCCAGCAGTCTAGGGACAGGGGGTTCCTACAATGAGCAGTTCTTC.

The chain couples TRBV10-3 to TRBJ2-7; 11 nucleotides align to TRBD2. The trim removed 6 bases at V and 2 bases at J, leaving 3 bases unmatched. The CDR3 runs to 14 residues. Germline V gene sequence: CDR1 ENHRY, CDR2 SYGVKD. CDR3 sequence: CAIRGTSGTYEQYF. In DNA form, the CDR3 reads TGTGCCATCAGAGGGACTAGCGGAACCTACGAGCAGTACTTC.

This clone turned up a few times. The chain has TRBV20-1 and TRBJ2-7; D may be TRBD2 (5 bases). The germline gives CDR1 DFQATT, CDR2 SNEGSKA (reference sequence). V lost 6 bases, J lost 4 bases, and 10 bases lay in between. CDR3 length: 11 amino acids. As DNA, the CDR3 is TGCAGTGCCAGTACTAGATACGAGCAGTACTTC. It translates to CSASTRYEQYF.

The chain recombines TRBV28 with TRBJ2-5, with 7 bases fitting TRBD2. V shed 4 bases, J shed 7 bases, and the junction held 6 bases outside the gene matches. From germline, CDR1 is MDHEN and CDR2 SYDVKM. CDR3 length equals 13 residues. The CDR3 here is CASSSGTTGTQYF. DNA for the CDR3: TGTGCCAGCAGTTCCGGGACTACTGGGACCCAGTACTTC. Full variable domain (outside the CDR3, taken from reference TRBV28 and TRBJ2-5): DVKVTQSSRYLVKRTGEKVFLECVQDMDHENMFWYRQDPGLGLRLIYFSYDVKMKEKGDIPEGYSVSREKKERFSLILESASTNQTSMYLCASSSGTTGTQYFGPGTRLLVL.

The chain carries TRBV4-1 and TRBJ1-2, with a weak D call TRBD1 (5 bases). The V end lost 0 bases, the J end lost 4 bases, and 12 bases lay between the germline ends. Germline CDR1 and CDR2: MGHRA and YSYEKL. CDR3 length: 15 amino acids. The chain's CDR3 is CASSQEETAGYGYTF. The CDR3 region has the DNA TGCGCCAGCAGCCAAGAAGAGACAGCGGGCTATGGCTACACCTTC.

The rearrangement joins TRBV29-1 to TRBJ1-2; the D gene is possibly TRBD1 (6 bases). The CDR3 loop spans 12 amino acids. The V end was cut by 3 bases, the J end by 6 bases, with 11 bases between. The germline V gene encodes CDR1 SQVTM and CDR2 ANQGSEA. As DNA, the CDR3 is TGCAGCGTTGATCAGGGGTTGAATGGCTACACCTTC. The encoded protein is CSVDQGLNGYTF. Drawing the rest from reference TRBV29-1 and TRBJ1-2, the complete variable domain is SAVISQKPSRDICQRGTSLTIQCQVDSQVTMMFWYRQQPGQSLTLIATANQGSEATYESGFVIDKFPISRPNLTFSTLTVSNMSPEDSSIYLCSVDQGLNGYTFGSGTRLTVV.

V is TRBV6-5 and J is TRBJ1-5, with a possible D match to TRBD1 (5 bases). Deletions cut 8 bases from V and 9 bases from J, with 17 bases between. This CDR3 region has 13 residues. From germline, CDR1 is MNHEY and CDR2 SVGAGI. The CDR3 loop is CASRGSIQGPQHF. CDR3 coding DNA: TGTGCCAGCCGCGGGAGCATCCAGGGGCCCCAGCATTTT.

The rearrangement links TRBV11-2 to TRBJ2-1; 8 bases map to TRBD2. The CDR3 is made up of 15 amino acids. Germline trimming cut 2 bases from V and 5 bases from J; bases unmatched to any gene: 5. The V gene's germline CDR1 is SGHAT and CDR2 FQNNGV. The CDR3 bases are TGTGCCAGCAGCTTACAGCGGGGGTTACACAATGAGCAGTTCTTC. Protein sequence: CASSLQRGLHNEQFF.

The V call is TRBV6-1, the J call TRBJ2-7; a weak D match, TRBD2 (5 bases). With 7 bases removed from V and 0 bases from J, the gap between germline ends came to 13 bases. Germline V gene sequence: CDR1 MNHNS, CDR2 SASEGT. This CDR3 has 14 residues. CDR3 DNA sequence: TGTGCCAGCAAACCTGGAGGATCCTCCTACGAGCAGTACTTC. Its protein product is CASKPGGSSYEQYF.

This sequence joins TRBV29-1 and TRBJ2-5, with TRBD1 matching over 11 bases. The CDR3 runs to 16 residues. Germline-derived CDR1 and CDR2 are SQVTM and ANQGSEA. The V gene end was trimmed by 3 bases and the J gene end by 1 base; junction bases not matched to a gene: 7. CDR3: CSVDRRDRGFQETQYF. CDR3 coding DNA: TGCAGCGTTGATCGCCGGGACAGGGGGTTCCAAGAGACCCAGTACTTC.

CDR3 amino acids: CASSVAVSGNTIYF. CDR3 coding DNA: TGTGCCAGCAGCGTGGCAGTCTCTGGAAACACCATATATTTT. The chain is built from TRBV9 and TRBJ1-3; the D is unclear. The germline CDR1 and CDR2 sequences are SGDLS and YYNGEE. Trimming cost V 2 bases and J 0 bases, with 6 bases left between them. The CDR3 is 14 amino acids.

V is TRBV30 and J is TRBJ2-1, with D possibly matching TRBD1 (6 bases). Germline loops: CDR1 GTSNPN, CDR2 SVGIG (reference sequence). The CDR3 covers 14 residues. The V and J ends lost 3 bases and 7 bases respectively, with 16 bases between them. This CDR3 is CAWSPWDTPNEQFF. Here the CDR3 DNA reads TGTGCCTGGAGCCCCTGGGACACACCGAATGAGCAGTTCTTC.

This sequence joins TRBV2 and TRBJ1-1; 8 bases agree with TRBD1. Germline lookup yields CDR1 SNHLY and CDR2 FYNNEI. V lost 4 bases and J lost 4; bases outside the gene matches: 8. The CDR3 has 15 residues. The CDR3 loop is CASSVMDTGGTEAFF. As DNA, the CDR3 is TGTGCCAGCAGTGTTATGGACACAGGGGGCACTGAAGCTTTCTTT.

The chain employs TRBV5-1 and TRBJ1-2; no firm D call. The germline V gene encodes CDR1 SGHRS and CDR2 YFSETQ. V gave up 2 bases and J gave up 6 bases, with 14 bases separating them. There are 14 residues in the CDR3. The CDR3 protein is CASSFGAARDGYTF. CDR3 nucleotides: TGCGCCAGCAGCTTTGGCGCGGCGCGGGATGGCTACACCTTC.